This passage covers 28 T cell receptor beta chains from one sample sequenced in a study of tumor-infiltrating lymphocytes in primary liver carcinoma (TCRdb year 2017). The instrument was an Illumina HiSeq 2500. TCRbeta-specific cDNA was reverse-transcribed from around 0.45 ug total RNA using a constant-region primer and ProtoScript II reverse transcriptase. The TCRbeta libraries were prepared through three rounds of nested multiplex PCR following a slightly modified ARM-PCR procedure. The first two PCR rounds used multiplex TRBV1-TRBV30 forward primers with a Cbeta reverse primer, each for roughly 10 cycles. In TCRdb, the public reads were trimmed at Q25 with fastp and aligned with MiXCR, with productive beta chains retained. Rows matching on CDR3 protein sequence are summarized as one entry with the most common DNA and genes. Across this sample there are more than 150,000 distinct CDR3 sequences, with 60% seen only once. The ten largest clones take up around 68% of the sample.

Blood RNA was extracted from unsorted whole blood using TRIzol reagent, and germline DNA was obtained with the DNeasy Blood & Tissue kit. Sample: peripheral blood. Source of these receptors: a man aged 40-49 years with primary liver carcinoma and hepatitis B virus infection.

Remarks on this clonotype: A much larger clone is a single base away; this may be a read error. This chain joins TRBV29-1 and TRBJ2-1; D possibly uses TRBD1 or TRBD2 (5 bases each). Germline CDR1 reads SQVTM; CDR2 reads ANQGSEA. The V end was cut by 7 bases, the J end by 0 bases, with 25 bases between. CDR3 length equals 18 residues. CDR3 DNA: TGCAGCGGAACTCGACAGAGTTTAGCGCGACCCTCCTACAATGAGCAGTTCTTC. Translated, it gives CSGTRQSLARPSYNEQFF.

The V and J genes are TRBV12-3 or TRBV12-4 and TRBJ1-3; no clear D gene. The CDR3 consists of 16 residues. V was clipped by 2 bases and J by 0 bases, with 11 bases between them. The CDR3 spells CASSLRQPNSGNTIYF. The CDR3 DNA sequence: TGTGCCAGCAGTTTAAGGCAGCCAAACTCTGGAAACACCATATATTTT.

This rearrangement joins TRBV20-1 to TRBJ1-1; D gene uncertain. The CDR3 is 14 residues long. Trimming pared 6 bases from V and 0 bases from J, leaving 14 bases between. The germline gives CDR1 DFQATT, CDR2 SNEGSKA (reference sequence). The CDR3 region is CSAPDGWVNTEAFF. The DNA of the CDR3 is TGCAGTGCCCCCGATGGGTGGGTGAACACTGAAGCTTTCTTT.

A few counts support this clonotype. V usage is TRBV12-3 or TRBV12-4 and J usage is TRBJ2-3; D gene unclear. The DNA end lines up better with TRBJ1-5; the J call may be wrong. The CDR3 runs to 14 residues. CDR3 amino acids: CASSPWTFTDTQHF. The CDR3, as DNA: TGTGCCAGCAGTCCCTGGACCTTCACAGATACGCAGCATTTT.

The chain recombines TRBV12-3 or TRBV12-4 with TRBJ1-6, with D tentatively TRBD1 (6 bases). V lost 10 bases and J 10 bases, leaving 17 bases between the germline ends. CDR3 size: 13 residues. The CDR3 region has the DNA TGTGCCAACAGGGAGACAGTAAACTCACCCCTCCACTTT. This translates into CANRETVNSPLHF.

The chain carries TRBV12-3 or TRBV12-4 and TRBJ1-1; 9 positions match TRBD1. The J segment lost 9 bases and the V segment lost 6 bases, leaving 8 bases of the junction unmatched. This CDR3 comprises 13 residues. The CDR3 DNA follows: TGTGCCAGCAGGGCGACAGGGGGAGATAAAGCTTTCTTT. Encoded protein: CASRATGGDKAFF.

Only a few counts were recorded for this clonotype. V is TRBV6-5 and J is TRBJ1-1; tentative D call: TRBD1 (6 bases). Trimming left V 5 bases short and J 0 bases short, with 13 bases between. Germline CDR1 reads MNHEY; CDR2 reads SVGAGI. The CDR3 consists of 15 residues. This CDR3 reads CASSLSRGLNTEAFF. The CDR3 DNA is TGTGCCAGCAGTCTATCCAGGGGTCTGAACACTGAAGCTTTCTTT.

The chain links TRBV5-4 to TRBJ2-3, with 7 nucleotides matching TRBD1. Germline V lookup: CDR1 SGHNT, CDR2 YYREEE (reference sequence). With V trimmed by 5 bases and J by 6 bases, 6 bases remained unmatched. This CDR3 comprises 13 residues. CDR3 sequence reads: CASRQQGTDTQYF. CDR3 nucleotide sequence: TGTGCCAGCAGGCAACAGGGGACCGATACGCAGTATTTT.

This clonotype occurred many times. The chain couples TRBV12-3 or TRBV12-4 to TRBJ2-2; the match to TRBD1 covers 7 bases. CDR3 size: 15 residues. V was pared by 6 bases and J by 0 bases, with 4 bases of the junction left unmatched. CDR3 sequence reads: CASRSTGANTGELFF. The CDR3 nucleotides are TGTGCCAGCAGATCCACAGGGGCGAACACCGGGGAGCTGTTTTTT.

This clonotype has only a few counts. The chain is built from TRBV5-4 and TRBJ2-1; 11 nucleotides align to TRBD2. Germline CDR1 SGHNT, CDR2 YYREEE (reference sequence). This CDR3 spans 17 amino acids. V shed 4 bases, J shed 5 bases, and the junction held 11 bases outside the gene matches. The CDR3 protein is CASSPRGGLADNNEQFF. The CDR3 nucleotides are TGTGCCAGCAGCCCCCGGGGGGGACTAGCGGATAACAATGAGCAGTTCTTC.

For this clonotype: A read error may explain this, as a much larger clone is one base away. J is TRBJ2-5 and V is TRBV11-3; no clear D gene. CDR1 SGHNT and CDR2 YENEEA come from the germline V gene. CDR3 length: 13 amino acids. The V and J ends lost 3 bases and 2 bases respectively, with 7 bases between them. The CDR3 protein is CASSFGEQETQYF. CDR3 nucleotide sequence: TGTGCCAGCAGCTTTGGGGAACAAGAGACCCAGTACTTC.

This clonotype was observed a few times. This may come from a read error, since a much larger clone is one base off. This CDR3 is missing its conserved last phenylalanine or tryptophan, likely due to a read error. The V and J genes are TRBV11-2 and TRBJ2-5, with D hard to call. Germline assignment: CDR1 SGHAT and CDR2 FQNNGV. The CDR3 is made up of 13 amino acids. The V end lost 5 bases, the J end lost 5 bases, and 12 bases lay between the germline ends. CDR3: CASSQNIKETQYL. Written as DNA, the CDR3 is TGTGCCAGCAGCCAAAACATAAAGGAGACCCAGTACCTC.

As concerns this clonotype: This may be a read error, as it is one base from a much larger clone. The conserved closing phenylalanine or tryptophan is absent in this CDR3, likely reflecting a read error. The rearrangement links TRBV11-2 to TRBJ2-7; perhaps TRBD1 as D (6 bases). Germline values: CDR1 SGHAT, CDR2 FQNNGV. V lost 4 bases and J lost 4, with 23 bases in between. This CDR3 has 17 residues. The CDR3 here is CASSSRGLARMDYEQYY. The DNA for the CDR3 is TGTGCCAGCAGCTCCAGGGGCCTTGCCCGGATGGATTACGAGCAGTACTAC.

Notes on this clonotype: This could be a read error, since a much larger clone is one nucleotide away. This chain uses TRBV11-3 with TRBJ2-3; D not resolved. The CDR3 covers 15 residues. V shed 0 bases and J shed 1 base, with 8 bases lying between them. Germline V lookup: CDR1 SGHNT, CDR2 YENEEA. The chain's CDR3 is CASSLEARRTDTQYF. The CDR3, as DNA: TGTGCCAGCAGCTTAGAAGCCCGTCGCACAGATACGCAGTATTTT.

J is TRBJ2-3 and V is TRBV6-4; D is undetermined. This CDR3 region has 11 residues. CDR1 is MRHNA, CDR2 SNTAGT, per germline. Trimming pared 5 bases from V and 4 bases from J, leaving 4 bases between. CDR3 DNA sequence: TGTGCCAGCAGTTACCCAGATACGCAGTATTTT. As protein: CASSYPDTQYF.

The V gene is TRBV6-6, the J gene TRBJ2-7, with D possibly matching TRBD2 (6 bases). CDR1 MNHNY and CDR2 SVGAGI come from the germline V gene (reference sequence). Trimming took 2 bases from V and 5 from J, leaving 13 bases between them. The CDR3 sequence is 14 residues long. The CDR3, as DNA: TGTGCCAGCAGTTACGGGGGGTTTAACGACGAGCAGTACTTC. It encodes CASSYGGFNDEQYF.

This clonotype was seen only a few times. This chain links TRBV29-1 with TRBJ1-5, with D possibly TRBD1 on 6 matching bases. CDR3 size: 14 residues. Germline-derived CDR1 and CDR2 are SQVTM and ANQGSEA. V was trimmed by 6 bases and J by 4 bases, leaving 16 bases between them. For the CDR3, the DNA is TGCAGCGTGGTACAGGGCAATGGGAATCAGCCCCAGCATTTT. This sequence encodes CSVVQGNGNQPQHF.

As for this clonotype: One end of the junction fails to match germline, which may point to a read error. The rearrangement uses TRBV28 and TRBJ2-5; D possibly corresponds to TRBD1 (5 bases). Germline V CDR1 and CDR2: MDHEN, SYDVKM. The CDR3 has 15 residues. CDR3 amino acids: CASSPRTRKEETQYF. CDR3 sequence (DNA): TGTGCCAGCAGTCCTCGGACAAGGAAGGAAGAGACCCAGTATTTC.

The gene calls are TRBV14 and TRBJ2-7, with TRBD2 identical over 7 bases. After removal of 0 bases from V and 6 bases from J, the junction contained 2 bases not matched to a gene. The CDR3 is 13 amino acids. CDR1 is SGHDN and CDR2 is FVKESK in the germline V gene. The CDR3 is CASSQDWGGEQYF. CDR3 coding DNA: TGTGCCAGCAGCCAAGATTGGGGGGGCGAGCAGTACTTC.

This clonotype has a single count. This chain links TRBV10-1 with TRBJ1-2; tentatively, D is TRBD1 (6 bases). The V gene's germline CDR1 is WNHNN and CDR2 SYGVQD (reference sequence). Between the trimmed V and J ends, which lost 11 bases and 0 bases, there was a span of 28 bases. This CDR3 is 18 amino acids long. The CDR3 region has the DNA TGCGCCCATAGTGAATTTGGGGACACCGAAGATTCTAACTATGGCTACACCTTC. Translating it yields CAHSEFGDTEDSNYGYTF.

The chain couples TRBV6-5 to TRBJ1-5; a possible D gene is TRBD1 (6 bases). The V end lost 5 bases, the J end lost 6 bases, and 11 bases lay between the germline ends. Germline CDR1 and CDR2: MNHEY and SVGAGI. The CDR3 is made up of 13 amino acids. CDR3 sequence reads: CASSLLQGQPQHF. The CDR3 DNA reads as TGTGCCAGCAGTCTGCTACAGGGTCAGCCCCAGCATTTT.

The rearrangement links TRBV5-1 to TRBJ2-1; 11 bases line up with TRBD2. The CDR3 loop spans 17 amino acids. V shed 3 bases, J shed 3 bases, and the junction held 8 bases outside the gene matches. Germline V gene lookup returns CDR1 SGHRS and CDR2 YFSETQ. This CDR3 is CASSSSFSGRGYNEQFF. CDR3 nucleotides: TGCGCCAGCAGCTCCTCGTTTAGCGGGAGGGGCTACAATGAGCAGTTCTTC. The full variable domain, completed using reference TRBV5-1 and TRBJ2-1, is KAGVTQTPRYLIKTRGQQVTLSCSPISGHRSVSWYQQTPGQGLQFLFEYFSETQRNKGNFPGRFSGRQFSNSRSEMNVSTLELGDSALYLCASSSSFSGRGYNEQFFGPGTRLTVL.

The CDR3 sequence: CASSSFREGAQYF. In DNA form, the CDR3 reads TGTGCCAGCAGTTCTTTCCGGGAGGGTGCGCAGTATTTT. The chain couples TRBV6-5 to TRBJ2-3, with 8 bases matching TRBD2. The CDR3 is 13 amino acids. CDR1 and CDR2 from the germline V gene are MNHEY and SVGAGI. V shed 4 bases, J shed 10 bases, and the junction held 7 bases outside the gene matches.

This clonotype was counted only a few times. The CDR3 loop reads CASSSSGAYEQYF. The CDR3 DNA sequence: TGCGCCAGCAGCTCTAGCGGGGCCTACGAGCAGTACTTC. The rearrangement uses TRBV5-1 and TRBJ2-7; 9 bases match TRBD2. The CDR3 contains 13 residues. After removal of 3 bases from V and 2 bases from J, the junction contained 0 bases not matched to a gene. In germline, CDR1 is SGHRS, CDR2 YFSETQ.

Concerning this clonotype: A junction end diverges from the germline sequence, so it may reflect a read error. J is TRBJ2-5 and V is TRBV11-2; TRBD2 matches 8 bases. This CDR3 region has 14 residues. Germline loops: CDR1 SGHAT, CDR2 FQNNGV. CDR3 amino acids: CASSLAGGTETQHF. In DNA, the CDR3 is TGTGCCAGCAGCTTAGCGGGAGGGACGGAGACCCAACACTTC. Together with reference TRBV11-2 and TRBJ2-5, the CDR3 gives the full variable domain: EAGVAQSPRYKIIEKRQSVAFWCNPISGHATLYWYQQILGQGPKLLIQFQNNGVVDDSQLPKDRFSAERLKGVDSTLKIQPAKLEDSAVYLCASSLAGGTETQHFGPGTRLLVL.

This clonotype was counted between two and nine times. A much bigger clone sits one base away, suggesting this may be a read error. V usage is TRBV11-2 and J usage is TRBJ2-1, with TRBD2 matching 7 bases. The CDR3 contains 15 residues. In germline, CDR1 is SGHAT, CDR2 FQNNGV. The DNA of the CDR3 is TGTGCCAGCAGCCCGACTAGCCGCTCCTACAATGAGCAGCTCTTC. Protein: CASSPTSRSYNEQLF.

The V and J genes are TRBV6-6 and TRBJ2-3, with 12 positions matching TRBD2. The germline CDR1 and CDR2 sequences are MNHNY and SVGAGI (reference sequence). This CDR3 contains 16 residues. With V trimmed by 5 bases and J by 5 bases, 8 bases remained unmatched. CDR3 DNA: TGTGCCAGCAGTCTAATGACTAGCGGGAGAAGAGATACGCAGTATTTT. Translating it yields CASSLMTSGRRDTQYF.

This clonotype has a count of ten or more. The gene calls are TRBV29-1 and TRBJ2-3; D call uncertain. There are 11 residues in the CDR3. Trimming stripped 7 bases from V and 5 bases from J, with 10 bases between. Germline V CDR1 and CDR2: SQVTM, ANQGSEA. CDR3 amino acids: CSGVLRDTQYF. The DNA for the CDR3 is TGCAGCGGTGTACTCCGAGATACGCAGTATTTT.